A selection of T cell receptor beta chains follows, all from one sample in a study of cytomegalovirus exposure and HLA in healthy donors. Clones were sequenced by immunoSEQ multiplex PCR, and TCRdb holds only the in-frame ones, with some missing. In the table there are fewer than 200,000 clones, approximately 72% of which are singletons. The specimen sequenced was PBMCs. These receptors originate from a man aged 18 to 30 in good health and CMV-seronegative. Each CDR3 is given with its conserved first and last residue. Each record gives: J gene, clone size, V gene, D gene, CDR3 DNA, CDR3 protein. A D gene is named only where the DNA matches it firmly. The size entry is marked missing in some rows and otherwise reads once, few, many or a size class.

j_call: TRBJ2-7
clone_size: few
v_call: TRBV28
d_call: TRBD2
cdr3_nt: TGTGCCAGCAGTCAACCTAGCGGGAGACGCGCCGAGCAGTACTTC
cdr3_aa: CASSQPSGRRAEQYF

j_call: TRBJ1-2
clone_size: .
v_call: TRBV5-6
d_call: .
cdr3_nt: TGTGCCAGCAGCTCCCAACCCGCTCGGGATTTGAGGGGCTACACCTTC
cdr3_aa: CASSSQPARDLRGYTF

j_call: TRBJ2-2
clone_size: .
v_call: TRBV29-1
d_call: TRBD1
cdr3_nt: TGCAGCGTCGGGACAGGGTACACCGGGGAGCTGTTTTTT
cdr3_aa: CSVGTGYTGELFF

j_call: TRBJ1-2
clone_size: .
v_call: TRBV28
d_call: TRBD1
cdr3_nt: TGTGCCAGCAGGTATGACAGGGCCGGTGGCTACACCTTC
cdr3_aa: CASRYDRAGGYTF

j_call: TRBJ2-3
clone_size: few
v_call: TRBV10-3
d_call: .
cdr3_nt: TGTGCCATCAGTGAGTTCCACGGGATCAGCACAGATACGCAGTATTTT
cdr3_aa: CAISEFHGISTDTQYF

j_call: TRBJ2-1
clone_size: .
v_call: TRBV6-1
d_call: TRBD1
cdr3_nt: TGTGCCAGTATCCCACAGGGGGGCTTTTACAATGAGCAGTTCTTC
cdr3_aa: CASIPQGGFYNEQFF

j_call: TRBJ2-7
clone_size: .
v_call: TRBV5-1
d_call: TRBD2
cdr3_nt: TGCGCCAGCAGCACCCGGACTAGCGGGCCTTACGAGCAGTACTTC
cdr3_aa: CASSTRTSGPYEQYF

j_call: TRBJ2-1
clone_size: once
v_call: TRBV5-4
d_call: .
cdr3_nt: TGTGCCAGCACGAGTATTGGGGGGAATGAGCAGTTCTTC
cdr3_aa: CASTSIGGNEQFF

j_call: TRBJ2-5
clone_size: .
v_call: TRBV27
d_call: .
cdr3_nt: TGTGCCAGCAGTTCAAACCCTTACAGGGCCGAGCGGGGGACCCAGTACTTC
cdr3_aa: CASSSNPYRAERGTQYF

j_call: TRBJ2-1
clone_size: .
v_call: TRBV19
d_call: TRBD2
cdr3_nt: TGTGCCAGTAGTCAACCGACTAGCGGGAGGGTACCCTACAATGAGCAGTTCTTC
cdr3_aa: CASSQPTSGRVPYNEQFF

j_call: TRBJ2-2
clone_size: .
v_call: TRBV23-1
d_call: TRBD1
cdr3_nt: TGCGCCAGCAGTCGAAGGCAGGGGGACACCGGGGAGCTGTTTTTT
cdr3_aa: CASSRRQGDTGELFF

j_call: TRBJ1-1
clone_size: .
v_call: TRBV7-2
d_call: .
cdr3_nt: TGTGCCAGCAGCTTACTAACACGGGGGACTGAAGCTTTCTTT
cdr3_aa: CASSLLTRGTEAFF

j_call: TRBJ1-5
clone_size: .
v_call: TRBV9
d_call: TRBD1
cdr3_nt: TGTGCCAGCAGCGGACAGGGGGATCAGCCCCAGCATTTT
cdr3_aa: CASSGQGDQPQHF

j_call: TRBJ2-5
clone_size: .
v_call: TRBV7-9
d_call: TRBD1
cdr3_nt: TGTGCCAGCAGCTTAAAGGGGGCGGCGGGAGAGACCCAGTACTTC
cdr3_aa: CASSLKGAAGETQYF

j_call: TRBJ2-7
clone_size: .
v_call: TRBV6-1
d_call: TRBD2
cdr3_nt: TGTGCCAGCAGTGAGCGGGTTAGCGGGAGCTACGAGCAGTACTTC
cdr3_aa: CASSERVSGSYEQYF

j_call: TRBJ1-4
clone_size: .
v_call: TRBV6-6
d_call: TRBD1
cdr3_nt: TGTGCCAGCAGTTACCCCGGTACAGGGGCTAATGAAAAACTGTTTTTT
cdr3_aa: CASSYPGTGANEKLFF

j_call: TRBJ2-2
clone_size: .
v_call: TRBV10-1
d_call: TRBD2
cdr3_nt: TGCGCCAGCAGCGCCGGGGCGGGAGCGACCGGGGAGCTGTTTTTT
cdr3_aa: CASSAGAGATGELFF

j_call: TRBJ2-1
clone_size: few
v_call: TRBV6-5
d_call: .
cdr3_nt: TGTGCCAGCAGGCGGGTCTACAATGAGCAGTTCTTC
cdr3_aa: CASRRVYNEQFF

j_call: TRBJ2-3
clone_size: .
v_call: TRBV5-1
d_call: .
cdr3_nt: TGCGCCAGCAGCGGAGGGTATACTAGCACAGATACGCAGTATTTT
cdr3_aa: CASSGGYTSTDTQYF

j_call: TRBJ2-5
clone_size: .
v_call: TRBV7-2
d_call: TRBD2
cdr3_nt: TGTGCCAGCAGCTTCCAGGCCGGGGGAGGGGAGACCCAGTACTTC
cdr3_aa: CASSFQAGGGETQYF

j_call: TRBJ2-7
clone_size: .
v_call: TRBV7-2
d_call: TRBD2
cdr3_nt: TGTGCCAGCAGCCTGCCGAGCGGGAGTTTCCACGAGCAGTACTTC
cdr3_aa: CASSLPSGSFHEQYF

j_call: TRBJ2-3
clone_size: .
v_call: TRBV4-1
d_call: TRBD2
cdr3_nt: TGCGCCAGCAGCCAAGACGGTCCGGCTAGCGGGTACTCTAGCACAGATACGCAGTATTTT
cdr3_aa: CASSQDGPASGYSSTDTQYF

j_call: TRBJ2-7
clone_size: few
v_call: TRBV5-4
d_call: TRBD2
cdr3_nt: TGTGCCAGCAGCCCCGAAGCGGGAGTCTACGAGCAGTACTTC
cdr3_aa: CASSPEAGVYEQYF